A single sample is the source of the 13 T cell receptor beta chains below, sequenced in a study of cytomegalovirus exposure and HLA in healthy donors. Primers for the PCR totalled 60 Vbeta and 13 Jbeta. Sequencing used immunoSEQ multiplex PCR; TCRdb keeps in-frame clones, though not all of them. The table lists fewer than 120,000 clones, 79% of them singletons. Material: PBMCs. These TCRs come from a man between 25 and 39 years old in good health and CMV-seropositive.

The chain links TRBV13 to TRBJ1-1, with 8 bases fitting TRBD1. Per germline, CDR1 PRHDT and CDR2 FYEKMQ (reference sequence). Unmatched junction bases numbered 3, after V lost 5 bases and J lost 4 bases. The CDR3 has 13 amino acids. The CDR3 DNA is TGTGCCAGCAGCAATACAGGGGGCACTGAAGCTTTCTTT. Amino acid sequence: CASSNTGGTEAFF.

The chain joins TRBV6-1 to TRBJ2-3; 13 bases fit TRBD2. The germline V gene has CDR1 MNHNS and CDR2 SASEGT. The CDR3 length is 15 residues. Unmatched junction bases numbered 4, after V lost 5 bases and J lost 5 bases. The CDR3 sequence: CASSSGTSGVDTQYF. The CDR3 nucleotides are TGTGCCAGCAGTTCCGGGACTAGCGGGGTAGATACGCAGTATTTT.

The chain uses TRBV27 and TRBJ2-3, with D tentatively TRBD2 (6 bases). Between the trimmed V and J ends, which lost 8 bases and 0 bases, there was a span of 12 bases. Germline assignment: CDR1 MNHEY and CDR2 SMNVEV (reference sequence). The CDR3 covers 14 residues. In DNA form, the CDR3 reads TGTGCCAGCCGGCGGGGCATGAGCACAGATACGCAGTATTTT. This sequence encodes CASRRGMSTDTQYF.

This clone was counted a few times. The rearrangement links TRBV21-1 to TRBJ2-7; the table gives TRBD2 as D, unverified against the DNA. TRBV21-1 is assigned pseudogene status. The CDR3 sequence is 19 residues long. CDR3 coding DNA: TGTGCCAGCACAAGTACCCCTTGCCAATCGACCCCGACTTCCTACGAGCAGTACTTC. As protein: CASTSTPCQSTPTSYEQYF.

The chain links TRBV27 to TRBJ2-5; perhaps TRBD1 as D (5 bases). The CDR3 consists of 14 residues. CDR1 and CDR2 (germline): MNHEY, SMNVEV (reference sequence). The V and J ends lost 5 bases and 5 bases respectively, with 15 bases between them. The CDR3: CASSHPTALETQYF. In DNA, the CDR3 is TGTGCCAGCAGTCACCCGACAGCACTGGAGACCCAGTACTTC.

This chain joins TRBV7-3 and TRBJ2-7, with a weak D call TRBD2 (6 bases). Trimming removed 1 base from V and 2 bases from J, with 12 bases in between. The length of the CDR3 is 15 residues. CDR1 is SGHTA and CDR2 is FQGTGA in the germline V gene. The CDR3 reads CASSLMRGAPYEQYF. CDR3 in DNA: TGTGCCAGCAGCTTAATGCGCGGGGCGCCCTACGAGCAGTACTTC.

V is TRBV4-3 and J is TRBJ1-3; D is undetermined. Trimming removed 1 base from V and 1 base from J, with 5 bases in between. Germline CDR1 is LGHNA and CDR2 is YSLEER. This CDR3 comprises 14 residues. CDR3 bases: TGCGCCAGCAGCCAAGGGACTTCTGGAAACACCATATATTTT. Protein product: CASSQGTSGNTIYF.

The chain is built from TRBV4-1 and TRBJ2-3; no reliable D call. This CDR3 has 16 residues. Trimming took 1 base from V and 0 from J, leaving 11 bases between them. CDR1 is MGHRA and CDR2 is YSYEKL in the germline V gene. As DNA, the CDR3 is TGCGCCAGCAGCCAAGTCGCAGGTCATAGCACAGATACGCAGTATTTT. This translates into CASSQVAGHSTDTQYF.

This chain connects TRBV4-1 to TRBJ2-2; 7 bases fit TRBD1. V gave up 0 bases and J gave up 7 bases; unmatched junction bases: 14. Looked up from germline, CDR1 is MGHRA and CDR2 is YSYEKL. This CDR3 is built from 18 residues. The CDR3 DNA is TGCGCCAGCAGCCAAGATCGTGTCATGGCCCCAGGGGGCGGGGAGCTGTTTTTT. Protein: CASSQDRVMAPGGGELFF.

The chain combines TRBV6-6 with TRBJ2-7, with 9 bases that match TRBD1. Per the germline V gene, CDR1 is MNHNY and CDR2 is SVGAGI (reference sequence). This CDR3 region has 16 residues. V lost 5 bases, J lost 4 bases, and 12 bases stayed unmatched. CDR3 amino acids: CASSKSGTGNGYEQYF. In nucleotides, the CDR3 is TGTGCCAGCAGTAAATCCGGGACAGGGAACGGGTACGAGCAGTACTTC.

DNA for the CDR3: TGTGCCACCTCCTACAGCTATAATTCACCCCTCCACTTT. It is translated as CATSYSYNSPLHF. The V and J genes are TRBV9 and TRBJ1-6; D unclear. The CDR3 has 13 amino acids. Trimming stripped 9 bases from V and 3 bases from J, with 10 bases between. Per germline, CDR1 SGDLS and CDR2 YYNGEE. The entire variable domain, with the rest obtained from reference TRBV9 and TRBJ1-6, is as follows: DSGVTQTPKHLITATGQRVTLRCSPRSGDLSVYWYQQSLDQGLQFLIQYYNGEERAKGNILERFSAQQFPDLHSELNLSSLELGDSALYFCATSYSYNSPLHFGNGTRLTVT.

The J gene is TRBJ2-7, the V gene TRBV27; TRBD2 might be the D (6 bases). Germline loops: CDR1 MNHEY, CDR2 SMNVEV (reference sequence). V shed 2 bases and J shed 6 bases, with 14 bases lying between them. The CDR3 totals 14 residues. CDR3 sequence reads: CASSLGGAAAEQYF. CDR3 nucleotide sequence: TGTGCCAGCAGTTTAGGAGGGGCGGCGGCCGAGCAGTACTTC.

The chain couples TRBV6-1 to TRBJ2-7; 9 bases map to TRBD1. With V trimmed by 3 bases and J by 2 bases, 5 bases remained unmatched. Germline CDR1 and CDR2: MNHNS and SASEGT. The CDR3 length is 15 residues. The CDR3 loop is CASSDWTGDTYEQYF. For the CDR3, the DNA is TGTGCCAGCAGTGACTGGACAGGGGACACCTACGAGCAGTACTTC.